The sequence of this T cell receptor (beta chain) was determined in a study of blood T cell repertoires in COVID-19. About the study: Researchers got acute and convalescent COVID-19 samples from the United States, Italy and Spain. T cells, B-cell-depleted T cells, or PBMCs supplied cDNA or gDNA.

Per the original data handling: The assay estimated nucleated cells by amplifying reference gene primers. Clones were sequenced by immunoSEQ multiplex PCR, and TCRdb holds only the in-frame ones, with some missing. Clone size and the V and J calls come from that table; the DNA yielded D and trimming. Of more than 85,000 clones listed, about four fifths are singletons. The origin of this receptor is a man between 70 and 80 years old with acute or convalescent COVID-19. Sequenced material: peripheral blood.

The CDR3 nucleotides are TGTGCCACCAGTGATCCCCACAGGGGGGCTAGCATTCAGTACTTC. It encodes CATSDPHRGASIQYF. The chain is built from TRBV24-1 and TRBJ2-4, with TRBD1 matching over 8 bases. The V segment lost 3 bases and the J segment 9 bases; nucleotides outside the gene matches: 9. The CDR3 is 15 amino acids. Germline V gives CDR1 KGHDR, CDR2 SFDVKD.